This T cell receptor (beta chain) was recovered during a study of preoperative IRX-2 immunotherapy in early breast cancer. Profiled with immunoSEQ multiplex PCR; TCRdb holds only in-frame clones, not every one. Altogether approximately 26,000 clones are present, 78% being singletons, with the ten largest covering around 2.3%. Treatment of the sample: preoperative locoregional IRX-2 cytokine immunotherapy. Patients received preoperative, locoregional IRX-2 cytokine immunotherapy in a phase Ib study. This CDR3 contains 16 residues. Sequencing was performed on lymph node tissue, taken before IRX-2 immunotherapy. The gene calls are TRBV1 and TRBJ2-1. TRBV1 is described as a pseudogene. This TCR came from a human donor with breast cancer. The CDR3 protein is CASSQGGDLPWNEQFF. The CDR3 DNA sequence: TGCGCCAGCAGCCAAGGAGGGGATCTGCCCTGGAATGAGCAGTTCTTC.